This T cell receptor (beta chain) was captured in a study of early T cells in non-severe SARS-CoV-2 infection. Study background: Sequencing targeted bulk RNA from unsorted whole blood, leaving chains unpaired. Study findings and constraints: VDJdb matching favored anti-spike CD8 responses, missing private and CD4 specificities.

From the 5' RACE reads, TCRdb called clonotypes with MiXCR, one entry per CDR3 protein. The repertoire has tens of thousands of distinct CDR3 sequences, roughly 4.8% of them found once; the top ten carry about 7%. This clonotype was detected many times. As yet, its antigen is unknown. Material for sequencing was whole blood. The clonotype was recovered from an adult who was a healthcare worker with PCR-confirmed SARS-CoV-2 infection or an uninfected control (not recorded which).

The CDR3 protein is CASSPRMREGIYNEQFF. The CDR3 coding sequence is TGTGCCAGCAGCCCAAGGATGCGGGAGGGTATCTACAATGAGCAGTTCTTC. This rearrangement joins TRBV7-9 to TRBJ2-1; 9 bases match TRBD2. Germline V gene sequence: CDR1 SEHNR, CDR2 FQNEAQ (reference sequence). Losses at the gene ends were 5 bases for V and 3 bases for J; bases not matched to a gene: 11. This CDR3 region has 17 residues.